The source of this T cell receptor (beta chain) is a study of early T cells in non-severe SARS-CoV-2 infection. TCRdb fed the 5' RACE reads into MiXCR, producing one record per CDR3 protein. The table records 70,000 to 75,000 distinct CDR3 sequences, roughly 12% of them present only once. The CDR3 sequence is 13 residues long. Trimming took 4 bases from V and 4 from J, leaving 10 bases between them. The germline CDR1 and CDR2 sequences are MDHEN and SYDVKM. A few counts support this clonotype. The chain employs TRBV28 and TRBJ1-2; D gene unclear. Sequencing was done on a sample of whole blood. The origin of this receptor is an adult who was a healthcare worker with PCR-confirmed SARS-CoV-2 infection or an uninfected control (not recorded which). The DNA of the CDR3 is TGTGCCAGCAGTTCCCTTGACACCTATGGCTACACCTTC. Protein product: CASSSLDTYGYTF.